A single sample gave rise to the 6 T cell receptor beta chains below, sequenced in a study of cytomegalovirus exposure and HLA in healthy donors. The repertoire was sequenced with immunoSEQ multiplex PCR; TCRdb's copy has only in-frame clones and lacks some. The sample shows 110,000 to 150,000 clones, around 85% of them seen only once. Sequencing input: PBMCs. The source of these receptors is a young man in good health and CMV-seronegative.

This chain uses TRBV7-8 with TRBJ1-4, with D tentatively TRBD1 (5 bases). This CDR3 has 15 residues. With 5 bases removed from V and 5 bases from J, the gap between germline ends came to 15 bases. Germline CDR1 and CDR2: SGHVS and FQNEAQ. CDR3 residues: CASSPLRGRNEKLFF. Here the CDR3 DNA reads TGTGCCAGCAGCCCGCTAAGGGGCCGGAATGAAAAACTGTTTTTT.

This chain links TRBV6-5 with TRBJ1-1; the D is unclear. Germline CDR1 reads MNHEY; CDR2 reads SVGAGI. With 8 bases removed from V and 1 base from J, the gap between germline ends came to 11 bases. CDR3 length: 13 residues. The CDR3 bases are TGTGCCAGCGGAGATCTCAGGAACACTGAAGCTTTCTTT. Translating it yields CASGDLRNTEAFF.

This clone was counted between two and nine times. This chain connects TRBV16 to TRBJ2-1, with D unresolved. Germline V gene lookup returns CDR1 KGHSY and CDR2 FQNENV. V was shortened by 7 bases and J by 7 bases, with 14 bases between the two germline ends. CDR3 length: 13 residues. In DNA, the CDR3 is TGTGCCAGCACCCCAACGACATGGAATGAGCAGTTCTTC. Translating gives CASTPTTWNEQFF.

The chain combines TRBV5-1 with TRBJ2-1; TRBD2 agrees at 10 bases. The CDR3 runs to 15 residues. The V and J ends lost 4 bases and 5 bases, in that order; junction bases with no gene match: 6. Germline CDR1 reads SGHRS; CDR2 reads YFSETQ. The CDR3 region has the DNA TGCGCCAGCAGCCCTGGTCTAGCGGGGGACAATGAGCAGTTCTTC. Translating gives CASSPGLAGDNEQFF.

The rearrangement uses TRBV7-9 and TRBJ1-1; 7 nucleotides agree with TRBD1. The CDR3 sequence is 14 residues long. Germline V lookup: CDR1 SEHNR, CDR2 FQNEAQ (reference sequence). The V and J ends lost 4 bases and 5 bases, in that order; junction bases with no gene match: 7. The CDR3 coding sequence is TGTGCCAGCAGCTCCTCAGGGGGTTATACTGAAGCTTTCTTT. Translation gives CASSSSGGYTEAFF.

This rearrangement joins TRBV5-6 to TRBJ2-7, with 8 bases matching TRBD1. The V segment lost 4 bases and the J segment 7 bases; nucleotides outside the gene matches: 10. The CDR3 runs 14 residues. CDR1 is SGHDT, CDR2 YYEEEE, per germline. This chain's CDR3 is CASSATGGGWEQYF. The CDR3 coding sequence is TGTGCCAGCAGCGCTACAGGGGGTGGTTGGGAGCAGTACTTC.